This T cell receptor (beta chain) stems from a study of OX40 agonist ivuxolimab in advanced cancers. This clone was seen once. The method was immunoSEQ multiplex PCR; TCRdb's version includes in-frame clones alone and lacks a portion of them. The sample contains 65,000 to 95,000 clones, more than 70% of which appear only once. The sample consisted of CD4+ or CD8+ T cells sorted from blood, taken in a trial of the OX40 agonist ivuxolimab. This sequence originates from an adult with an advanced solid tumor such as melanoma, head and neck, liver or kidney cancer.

The CDR3 nucleotides are TGTGCCAGCCAAGGTCGGCAGGGGGCAAATCAGCCCCAGCATTTT. This sequence encodes CASQGRQGANQPQHF. This sequence joins TRBV10-3 and TRBJ1-5, with 8 bases that match TRBD1. Trimming took 10 bases from V and 4 from J; bases not matched to a gene: 12. Germline V gene lookup returns CDR1 ENHRY and CDR2 SYGVKD. This CDR3 has 15 amino acids.